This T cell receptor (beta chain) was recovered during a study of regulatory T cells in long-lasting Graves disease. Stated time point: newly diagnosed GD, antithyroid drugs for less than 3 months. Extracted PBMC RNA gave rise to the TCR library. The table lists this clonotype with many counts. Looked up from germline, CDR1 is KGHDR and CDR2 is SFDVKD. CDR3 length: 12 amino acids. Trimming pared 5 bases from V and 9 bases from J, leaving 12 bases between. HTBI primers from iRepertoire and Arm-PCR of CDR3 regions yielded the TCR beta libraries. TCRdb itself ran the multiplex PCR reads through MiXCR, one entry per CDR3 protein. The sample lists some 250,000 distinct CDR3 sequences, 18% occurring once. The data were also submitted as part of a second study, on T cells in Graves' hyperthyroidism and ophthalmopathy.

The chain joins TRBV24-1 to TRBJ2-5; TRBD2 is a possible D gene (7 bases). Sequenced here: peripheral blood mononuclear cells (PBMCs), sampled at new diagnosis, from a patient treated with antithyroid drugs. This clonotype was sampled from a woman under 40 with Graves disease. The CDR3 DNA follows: TGTGCCACCAGTGGAGGGGAGGGGGCCCAGTACTTC. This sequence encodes CATSGGEGAQYF.